This T cell receptor (beta chain) was profiled in a study of CD8 T cells in ankylosing spondylitis. Findings and limits, study-wide: One TCR beta motif, made up of eight or nine highly homologous variants, appeared characteristic of ankylosing spondylitis blood. Reportedly, disease-linked clones are significantly enriched in ankylosing spondylitis patients' matched synovial fluid. Some motif variants were previously reported in reactive arthritis synovial fluid and blood.

This CDR3 is built from 16 residues. Germline V gives CDR1 SGHRS, CDR2 YFSETQ. J gave up 5 bases and V 0 bases, and 7 bases lay outside the gene matches. In its sample, this clonotype was seen a few times. Its matching antigen is unknown. Quantitative 5'-RACE with molecular barcodes generated TCR beta libraries. One entry per CDR3 protein, called by TCRdb with MiXCR from the 5' RACE reads. The profile covers about 800,000 distinct CDR3 sequences, with approximately 12% appearing a single time and more than 0.5% taken by the ten largest. This chain links TRBV5-1 with TRBJ2-1, with 8 bases lining up with TRBD2. The sequenced sample consisted of blood, either unsorted or a sorted T cell fraction (not recorded which). The receptor's source is a male donor with ankylosing spondylitis. The CDR3 DNA is TGCGCCAGCAGCTTGGGATTAGCGGGATCTCACAATGAGCAGTTCTTC. Its protein product is CASSLGLAGSHNEQFF.